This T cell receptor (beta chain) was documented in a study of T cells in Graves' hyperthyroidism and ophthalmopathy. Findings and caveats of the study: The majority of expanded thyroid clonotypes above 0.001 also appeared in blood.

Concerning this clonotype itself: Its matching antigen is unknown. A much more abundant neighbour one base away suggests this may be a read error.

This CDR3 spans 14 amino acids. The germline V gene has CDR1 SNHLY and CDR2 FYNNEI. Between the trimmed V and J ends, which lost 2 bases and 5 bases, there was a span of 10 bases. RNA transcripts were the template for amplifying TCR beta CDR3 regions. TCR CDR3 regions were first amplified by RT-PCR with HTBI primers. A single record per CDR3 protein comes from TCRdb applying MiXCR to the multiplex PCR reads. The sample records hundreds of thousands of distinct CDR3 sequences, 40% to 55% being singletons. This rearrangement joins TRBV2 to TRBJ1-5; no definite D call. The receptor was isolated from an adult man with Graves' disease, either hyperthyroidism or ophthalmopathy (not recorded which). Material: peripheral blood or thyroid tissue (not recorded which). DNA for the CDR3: TGTGCCAGCAGTGAAAGGGTTCGGGATCAGCCCCAGCATTTT. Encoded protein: CASSERVRDQPQHF.